A single sample gave rise to the 28 T cell receptor beta chains below, sequenced in a study of blood T cell repertoires in COVID-19. Sequenced by immunoSEQ multiplex PCR; TCRdb stores in-frame clones only, minus some. The sample lists about 74,000 clones, almost 90% occurring once. The sequenced sample was peripheral blood. Receptors were obtained from an elderly woman with acute or convalescent COVID-19.

The V and J genes are TRBV5-1 and TRBJ2-7, with 13 bases lining up with TRBD2. This CDR3 has 18 residues. Germline loops: CDR1 SGHRS, CDR2 YFSETQ. V trimming: 3 bases; J trimming: 5 bases; junction bases outside the gene matches: 14. In DNA form, the CDR3 reads TGCGCCAGCAGCTCTCAGACTAGCGGGAGGTCTCTCGGGAACGAGCAGTACTTC. Translation gives CASSSQTSGRSLGNEQYF.

The V call is TRBV7-8, the J call TRBJ1-1; D remains ambiguous. The CDR3 spans 15 residues. Germline V gene data show CDR1 as SGHVS and CDR2 as FQNEAQ. Trimming shortened V by 1 base and J by 7 bases, and 16 bases separated the two germline ends. This chain's CDR3 is CASSLVKIGADEAFF. The CDR3 nucleotides are TGTGCCAGCAGCTTAGTTAAGATTGGAGCGGATGAAGCTTTCTTT.

The rearrangement uses TRBV9 and TRBJ1-2; TRBD1 might be the D (5 bases). Trimming pared 4 bases from V and 4 bases from J, leaving 23 bases between. Germline values: CDR1 SGDLS, CDR2 YYNGEE. The length of the CDR3 is 17 residues. DNA for the CDR3: TGTGCCAGCAGCCCTGGGGGGGGACCGACAGTGACCTATGGCTACACCTTC. Translated, it gives CASSPGGGPTVTYGYTF.

This chain links TRBV2 with TRBJ2-3, with 8 positions matching TRBD2. In germline, CDR1 is SNHLY, CDR2 FYNNEI. With 6 bases clipped from V and 4 bases from J, the junction kept 9 bases outside the gene matches. The CDR3 covers 15 residues. As DNA, the CDR3 is TGTGCCAGCAGGCCTTGGGAGCGGGAGTCAGATACGCAGTATTTT. It codes for CASRPWERESDTQYF.

This rearrangement joins TRBV11-2 to TRBJ2-7, with unresolved D. Trimming took 5 bases from V and 2 from J, leaving 13 bases between them. This CDR3 has 14 amino acids. Germline V gene sequence: CDR1 SGHAT, CDR2 FQNNGV. Here the CDR3 DNA reads TGTGCCAGCAGCCCCTTGACTTCCACCTACGAGCAGTACTTC. It codes for CASSPLTSTYEQYF.

The chain couples TRBV6-2 or TRBV6-3 to TRBJ2-5, with D possibly being TRBD2 (6 bases). Germline CDR1 and CDR2: MNHEY and SVGEGT. V lost 2 bases and J 5 bases, leaving 15 bases between the germline ends. This CDR3 is built from 15 residues. The CDR3 DNA is TGTGCCAGCAGTTACGGGTTGGGGGGTCTGGAGACCCAGTACTTC. Amino acid sequence: CASSYGLGGLETQYF.

This chain connects TRBV30 to TRBJ1-5, with D possibly matching TRBD1 (6 bases). Looked up from germline, CDR1 is GTSNPN and CDR2 is SVGIG (reference sequence). The CDR3 contains 17 residues. V lost 2 bases to trimming and J lost 0 bases, with 17 bases between them. In nucleotides, the CDR3 is TGTGCCTGGAGTTCGATAGGACAGCCTTATAGCAATCAGCCCCAGCATTTT. Translated, it gives CAWSSIGQPYSNQPQHF.

CDR3 bases: TGTGCCAGCTCACCTCTGGATTTCGACATCTCTGGAAACACCATATATTTT. Residues: CASSPLDFDISGNTIYF. The chain carries TRBV18 and TRBJ1-3; D not resolved. The CDR3 contains 17 residues. CDR1 and CDR2 (germline): KGHSH, LQKENI. V was shortened by 3 bases and J by 0 bases, with 15 bases between the two germline ends.

The chain's CDR3 is CAISANPGYTGELFF. The CDR3 DNA reads TGTGCCATCAGCGCTAACCCCGGGTACACCGGGGAGCTGTTTTTT. V is TRBV10-3 and J is TRBJ2-2; D is unresolved. This CDR3 is 15 amino acids long. V lost 6 bases to trimming and J lost 3 bases, with 14 bases between them. Germline-derived CDR1 and CDR2 are ENHRY and SYGVKD.

The chain uses TRBV14 and TRBJ2-1; D remains unclear. CDR1 and CDR2 (germline): SGHDN, FVKESK. There are 12 residues in the CDR3. V was pared by 2 bases and J by 8 bases, with 7 bases between. This CDR3 is CASSQSIHEQFF. CDR3 DNA: TGTGCCAGCAGCCAATCCATCCATGAGCAGTTCTTC.

V is TRBV29-1 and J is TRBJ1-2; 8 bases align to TRBD1. V trimming: 4 bases; J trimming: 6 bases; junction bases outside the gene matches: 4. The length of the CDR3 is 12 residues. Germline V gene sequence: CDR1 SQVTM, CDR2 ANQGSEA. The DNA for the CDR3 is TGCAGCGTTGTGGACAGGGAGAATGGCTACACCTTC. Translating gives CSVVDRENGYTF.

The chain couples TRBV30 to TRBJ1-3, with TRBD1 as a possible D gene (5 bases). There are 13 residues in the CDR3. Germline-derived CDR1 and CDR2 are GTSNPN and SVGIG (reference sequence). With 2 bases removed from V and 0 bases from J, the gap between germline ends came to 5 bases. CDR3 in DNA: TGTGCCTGGAGTACAGGCTCTGGAAACACCATATATTTT. Its translation is CAWSTGSGNTIYF.

V usage is TRBV30 and J usage is TRBJ2-7, with D perhaps matching TRBD1 (8 bases). The germline V gene encodes CDR1 GTSNPN and CDR2 SVGIG (reference sequence). V was shortened by 5 bases and J by 2 bases, with 19 bases between the two germline ends. The CDR3 covers 15 residues. CDR3 amino acids: CAWGPGGAGAYEQYF. CDR3 nucleotides: TGTGCCTGGGGACCAGGGGGCGCGGGGGCCTACGAGCAGTACTTC.

CDR3 nucleotide sequence: TGTGCCAGCAGCTTGCGGGTCGGTAGGAACAATCAGCCCCAGCATTTT. Its protein product is CASSLRVGRNNQPQHF. The chain recombines TRBV5-5 with TRBJ1-5; no clear D. The CDR3 runs 16 residues. Germline V lookup: CDR1 SGHKS, CDR2 YYEKEE (reference sequence). Trimming shortened V by 1 base and J by 3 bases, and 14 bases separated the two germline ends.

The V and J genes are TRBV7-2 and TRBJ2-3; 7 positions match TRBD1. The V gene end was trimmed by 5 bases and the J gene end by 0 bases; junction bases not matched to a gene: 8. There are 16 residues in the CDR3. Germline CDR1 is SGHTA and CDR2 is FQGNSA. CDR3 in DNA: TGTGCCAGCAGCCCCGGGGACAGAAGGAGCACAGATACGCAGTATTTT. This encodes CASSPGDRRSTDTQYF.

The chain links TRBV5-4 to TRBJ1-3, with 8 bases fitting TRBD1. CDR3 length equals 14 residues. Germline V gene data show CDR1 as SGHNT and CDR2 as YYREEE (reference sequence). The junction had 6 bases not matched to a gene; V was cut back by 4 bases and J by 6 bases. The CDR3 region is CASSQTGVENTIYF. CDR3 nucleotides: TGTGCCAGCAGCCAGACAGGGGTAGAAAACACCATATATTTT.

This clone appeared a single time. V is TRBV5-1 and J is TRBJ1-2; 9 bases are a match to TRBD1. Germline CDR1 is SGHRS and CDR2 is YFSETQ. The V gene end was trimmed by 0 bases and the J gene end by 3 bases; junction bases not matched to a gene: 3. The CDR3 consists of 15 residues. CDR3 region: CASSLGQGVDYGYTF. The CDR3 coding sequence is TGCGCCAGCAGCTTGGGACAGGGGGTAGACTATGGCTACACCTTC. Full variable domain (rest looked up from reference TRBV5-1 and TRBJ1-2): KAGVTQTPRYLIKTRGQQVTLSCSPISGHRSVSWYQQTPGQGLQFLFEYFSETQRNKGNFPGRFSGRQFSNSRSEMNVSTLELGDSALYLCASSLGQGVDYGYTFGSGTRLTVV.

This clone was counted a single time. The genes are TRBV4-1 and TRBJ2-2; D might be TRBD2 (6 bases). Germline V gene lookup returns CDR1 MGHRA and CDR2 YSYEKL. The CDR3 is 16 residues long. V gave up 4 bases and J gave up 0 bases, with 12 bases separating them. The CDR3 region has the DNA TGCGCCAGCAGCCGGGGAGGCCCCCCGAACACCGGGGAGCTGTTTTTT. Encoded protein: CASSRGGPPNTGELFF.

The chain recombines TRBV7-2 with TRBJ1-6; D not certain. The CDR3 length is 13 residues. The V gene's germline CDR1 is SGHTA and CDR2 FQGNSA. The V and J ends lost 4 bases and 10 bases respectively, with 11 bases between them. The chain's CDR3 is CASSSRTGSPLHF. CDR3 bases: TGTGCCAGCAGCTCCCGGACGGGATCACCCCTCCACTTT.

This sequence joins TRBV19 and TRBJ1-4; D perhaps matches TRBD1 (5 bases). CDR3 length: 15 residues. The germline V gene encodes CDR1 LNHDA and CDR2 SQIVND (reference sequence). V lost 6 bases to trimming and J lost 8 bases, with 19 bases between them. The chain's CDR3 is CASRQGIQGWEKLFF. CDR3 nucleotide sequence: TGTGCCAGTAGACAAGGAATCCAGGGTTGGGAAAAACTGTTTTTT. The full variable domain, with the rest looked up from reference TRBV19 and TRBJ1-4, is DGGITQSPKYLFRKEGQNVTLSCEQNLNHDAMYWYRQDPGQGLRLIYYSQIVNDFQKGDIAEGYSVSREKKESFPLTVTSAQKNPTAFYLCASRQGIQGWEKLFFGSGTQLSVL.

The chain combines TRBV29-1 with TRBJ2-7, with 9 bases lining up with TRBD2. Germline loops: CDR1 SQVTM, CDR2 ANQGSEA. The CDR3 consists of 15 residues. Trimming at V came to 4 bases and at J to 5 bases, leaving 12 bases not matched to a gene. The CDR3 here is CSVAQLAGKVDEQYF. DNA of the CDR3: TGCAGCGTTGCCCAGCTAGCGGGAAAAGTAGACGAGCAGTACTTC.

The chain links TRBV6-2 or TRBV6-3 to TRBJ2-3; 10 bases agree with TRBD2. V lost 5 bases, J lost 8 bases, and 7 bases stayed unmatched. The CDR3 covers 14 residues. Germline V gives CDR1 MNHEY, CDR2 SVGEGT. DNA of the CDR3: TGTGCCAGCAGTCCCAGCGGGAGGGCCGGTACGCAGTATTTT. Translated: CASSPSGRAGTQYF.

V usage is TRBV5-8 and J usage is TRBJ2-2; 10 nucleotides match TRBD2. The V and J ends lost 6 bases and 2 bases, in that order; junction bases with no gene match: 4. This CDR3 spans 15 amino acids. From germline, CDR1 is SGHTS and CDR2 YDEGEE. The CDR3 DNA reads as TGTGCCAGCACCTTAGCGGGGGGCAACACCGGGGAGCTGTTTTTT. Protein product: CASTLAGGNTGELFF. Variable domain in full (rest from reference TRBV5-8 and TRBJ2-2): EAGVTQSPTHLIKTRGQQATLRCSPISGHTSVYWYQQALGLGLQFLLWYDEGEERNRGNFPPRFSGRQFPNYSSELNVNALELEDSALYLCASTLAGGNTGELFFGEGSRLTVL.

This chain joins TRBV19 and TRBJ2-7; 7 bases agree with TRBD2. This CDR3 has 15 residues. The germline V gene has CDR1 LNHDA and CDR2 SQIVND (reference sequence). The V segment lost 0 bases and the J segment 5 bases; nucleotides outside the gene matches: 7. CDR3 region: CASSIDSAGTNEQYF. The DNA for the CDR3 is TGTGCCAGTAGTATAGATTCAGCGGGAACCAACGAGCAGTACTTC.

The chain has TRBV20-1 and TRBJ1-5; TRBD1 matches 11 bases. Germline trimming cut 3 bases from V and 1 base from J; bases unmatched to any gene: 8. The CDR3 length is 17 residues. Germline V gives CDR1 DFQATT, CDR2 SNEGSKA (reference sequence). In DNA, the CDR3 is TGCAGTGCTAGTCCGGACAGGGGGCAATCGAGCAATCAGCCCCAGCATTTT. As protein: CSASPDRGQSSNQPQHF.

The chain has TRBV30 and TRBJ1-1, with TRBD1 matching over 8 bases. Losses at the gene ends were 4 bases for V and 5 bases for J; bases not matched to a gene: 6. Germline CDR1 GTSNPN, CDR2 SVGIG (reference sequence). This CDR3 contains 13 residues. For the CDR3, the DNA is TGTGCCTGGACTAGACAGGGGAATACTGAAGCTTTCTTT. Protein sequence: CAWTRQGNTEAFF.

This clone was recorded only once. This chain connects TRBV5-4 to TRBJ2-3, with D unresolved. V was pared by 0 bases and J by 0 bases, with 2 bases between. This CDR3 has 13 amino acids. Germline CDR1 is SGHNT and CDR2 is YYREEE (reference sequence). CDR3 protein: CASSLASTDTQYF. In DNA, the CDR3 is TGTGCCAGCAGCTTGGCTAGCACAGATACGCAGTATTTT.

The chain combines TRBV19 with TRBJ1-3; 8 nucleotides align to TRBD1. The V segment lost 7 bases and the J segment 4 bases; nucleotides outside the gene matches: 9. Germline CDR1 reads LNHDA; CDR2 reads SQIVND (reference sequence). The CDR3 extends over 15 amino acids. Here the CDR3 reads CASTLRQGPGNTIYF. DNA of the CDR3: TGTGCCAGTACCCTGAGACAGGGGCCAGGAAACACCATATATTTT.